This TCR beta chain was identified in a study of shared clonotypes between healthy human individuals. Germline CDR1 is SGHTA and CDR2 is FQGNSA. V lost 1 base and J lost 3, with 14 bases in between. The CDR3 contains 16 residues. Sequencing was performed with immunoSEQ multiplex PCR; in TCRdb, only in-frame clones are kept and a portion is missing. Seen here are around 1.9 million clones, about 92% observed once, and the top ten hold approximately 1.7%. CD8 cells classed as naive were CD45RO-negative and positively selected for CCR7, excluding terminally differentiated effector memory CD45RA+ cells. The clonotype originates from a man aged 18 to 29 in good health. Some clones in this sample may be carry-over from other donors' samples. The J gene is TRBJ2-3, the V gene TRBV7-2; D is uncertain. The sequenced sample was naive CD8+ T cells from PBMCs. CDR3 in DNA: TGTGCCAGCAGCTTAGAGGTCCTTGCGGCGACAGATACGCAGTATTTT. It translates to CASSLEVLAATDTQYF.